The present T cell receptor beta chain was sequenced within a study of blood T cell repertoires in COVID-19. The table came from immunoSEQ multiplex PCR; TCRdb's copy has only in-frame clones and leaves some out. The table lists roughly 230,000 clones, 85% of them singletons. Trimming left V 1 base short and J 1 base short, with 8 bases between. Germline CDR1 is KGHSH and CDR2 is LQKENI. The CDR3 contains 16 residues. The clonotype comes from a man aged 35 to 55 with acute or convalescent COVID-19. Sample: peripheral blood. The gene calls are TRBV18 and TRBJ2-6; D unresolved. In DNA, the CDR3 is TGTGCCAGCTCACCACTTTGGCAGTCTGGGGCCAACGTCCTGACTTTC. This encodes CASSPLWQSGANVLTF.